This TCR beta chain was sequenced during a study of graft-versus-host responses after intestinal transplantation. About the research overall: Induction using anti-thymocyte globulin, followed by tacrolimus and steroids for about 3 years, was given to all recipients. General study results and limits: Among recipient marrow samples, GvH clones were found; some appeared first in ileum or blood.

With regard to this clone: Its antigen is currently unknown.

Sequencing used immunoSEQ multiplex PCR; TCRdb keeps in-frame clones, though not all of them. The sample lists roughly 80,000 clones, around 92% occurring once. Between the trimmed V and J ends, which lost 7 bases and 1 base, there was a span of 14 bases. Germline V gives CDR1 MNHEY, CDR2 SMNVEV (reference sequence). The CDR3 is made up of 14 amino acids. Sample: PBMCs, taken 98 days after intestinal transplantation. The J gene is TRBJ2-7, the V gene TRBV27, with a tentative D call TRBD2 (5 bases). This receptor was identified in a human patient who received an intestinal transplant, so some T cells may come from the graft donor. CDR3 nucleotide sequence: TGTGCCAGCAATAAACTAGGAAGGTCCTACGAGCAGTACTTC. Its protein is CASNKLGRSYEQYF.